The 5 T cell receptor beta chains given below trace back to one sample, sequenced in a study of shared clonotypes between healthy human individuals. Data came from immunoSEQ multiplex PCR; TCRdb stores just in-frame clones and leaves some out. The profile shows under 550,000 clones, 90% to 97% of them singletons. The sequencing sample was made of naive CD4+ T cells sorted from blood. Subset described: CD45RA+ positively selected. Receptors were obtained from a woman aged 25 to 39 in good health.

This chain links TRBV21-1 with TRBJ1-1; the table's D call, TRBD1, was not checked against the DNA. TRBV21-1 is termed a pseudogene. CDR3 length: 19 amino acids. As DNA, the CDR3 is TGTGCCAGCAGCAGAAAAAGGGCGGACAGAAAGCCAAAGGCCTCGGGAGCTTTCTTT. It is translated as CASSRKRADRKPKASGAFF.

This clone was seen only once. This chain uses TRBV7-2 with TRBJ2-5, with 8 bases lining up with TRBD1. J was trimmed by 4 bases and V by 4 bases; bases with no gene match: 5. CDR3 length: 14 residues. Germline V lookup: CDR1 SGHTA, CDR2 FQGNSA. The CDR3 DNA follows: TGTGCCAGCAGCTCCTGGACAGGGAGAGAGACCCAGTACTTC. This encodes CASSSWTGRETQYF. Based on the CDR3 plus reference TRBV7-2 and TRBJ2-5, the full variable domain is GAGVSQSPSNKVTEKGKDVELRCDPISGHTALYWYRQSLGQGLEFLIYFQGNSAPDKSGLPSDRFSAERTGGSVSTLTIQRTQQEDSAVYLCASSSWTGRETQYFGPGTRLLVL.

Note on this clone: Other DNA variants within this sample encode the same CDR3. The CDR3 protein is CASRVSSGANVLTF. DNA of the CDR3: TGTGCCAGTAGGGTGAGCTCTGGGGCCAACGTCCTGACTTTC. The chain recombines TRBV19 with TRBJ2-6; the D is unclear. Germline CDR1 is LNHDA and CDR2 is SQIVND (reference sequence). The CDR3 consists of 14 residues. Trimming left V 6 bases short and J 0 bases short, with 6 bases between. The full variable domain, with the rest looked up from reference TRBV19 and TRBJ2-6, is DGGITQSPKYLFRKEGQNVTLSCEQNLNHDAMYWYRQDPGQGLRLIYYSQIVNDFQKGDIAEGYSVSREKKESFPLTVTSAQKNPTAFYLCASRVSSGANVLTFGAGSRLTVL.

The count of this clone is one. The gene calls are TRBV19 and TRBJ2-1, with D unresolved. The germline CDR1 and CDR2 sequences are LNHDA and SQIVND (reference sequence). V gave up 8 bases and J gave up 0 bases, with 14 bases separating them. The CDR3 length is 15 residues. CDR3: CASGVGRLSYNEQFF. CDR3 sequence (DNA): TGTGCCAGTGGGGTGGGCAGACTCTCCTACAATGAGCAGTTCTTC.

The genes are TRBV10-1 and TRBJ2-7; D might be TRBD1 (6 bases). From germline, CDR1 is WNHNN and CDR2 SYGVQD (reference sequence). This CDR3 has 17 residues. V was cut by 0 bases and J by 2 bases, with 17 bases left in between. CDR3 loop: CASSESLGLGGTYEQYF. The CDR3 region has the DNA TGCGCCAGCAGTGAGTCGCTCGGGCTTGGGGGCACCTACGAGCAGTACTTC.